The 27 T cell receptor beta chains below all came from one sample that was sequenced in a study of response to subunit inactivated influenza vaccine (dated by TCRdb to 2017 to 2018). Receptor amplification or capture employed RT-PCR. The listed sequencing device is Illumina HiSeq 2500. TCRdb cleaned the public reads at Q25 with fastp, built clones with MiXCR and kept in-frame beta chains. Every distinct CDR3 protein forms one entry, paired with its most common genes and DNA. The sample has hundreds of thousands of distinct CDR3 sequences on record, approximately 24% of them singletons. The ten largest make up approximately 1.9% of the sample. Material: CD4+ T cells sorted from PBMCs, obtained more than 4 days after vaccination. These receptors were collected from a man aged 45-65 years who received an inactivated influenza vaccine. Donor details come from another sample of the same person, matched by shared clones.

This chain uses TRBV7-9 with TRBJ2-7, with D possibly matching TRBD2 (6 bases). Per germline, CDR1 SEHNR and CDR2 FQNEAQ (reference sequence). The CDR3 loop spans 15 amino acids. Between the trimmed V and J ends, which lost 4 bases and 1 base, there was a span of 14 bases. The CDR3 sequence: CASSSGLPVSYEQYF. In DNA, the CDR3 is TGTGCCAGCAGCTCGGGACTTCCCGTATCCTACGAGCAGTACTTC.

The V and J genes are TRBV24-1 and TRBJ2-2; 12 bases line up with TRBD2. From germline, CDR1 is KGHDR and CDR2 SFDVKD. The CDR3 totals 18 residues. V lost 5 bases, J lost 6 bases, and 12 bases stayed unmatched. The CDR3 DNA sequence: TGTGCCACCAGTGCTGACAAGACTAGCGGGAGAGAGGCCGGGGAGCTGTTTTTT. It is translated as CATSADKTSGREAGELFF.

This clonotype was seen a few times. This rearrangement joins TRBV27 to TRBJ2-4, with TRBD1 matching over 11 bases. The CDR3 has 14 residues. V lost 5 bases to trimming and J lost 7 bases; unmatched junction nucleotides: 4. CDR1 and CDR2 from the germline V gene are MNHEY and SMNVEV (reference sequence). This CDR3 is CASSPGQGANIQYF. The CDR3 nucleotides are TGTGCCAGCAGTCCCGGACAGGGGGCCAACATTCAGTACTTC.

The chain uses TRBV20-1 and TRBJ2-7; TRBD1 aligns across 7 bases. The CDR3 consists of 14 residues. With V trimmed by 4 bases and J by 4 bases, 10 bases remained unmatched. Germline V gene lookup returns CDR1 DFQATT and CDR2 SNEGSKA (reference sequence). As DNA, the CDR3 is TGCAGTGCTAAAGGGGGCGGGTGGTCTTACGAGCAGTACTTC. Protein product: CSAKGGGWSYEQYF.

This clonotype was observed a handful of times. V is TRBV29-1 and J is TRBJ1-2, with 8 bases matching TRBD1. The CDR3 runs to 13 residues. The trim removed 6 bases at V and 7 bases at J, leaving 10 bases unmatched. Germline V gene sequence: CDR1 SQVTM, CDR2 ANQGSEA. CDR3 protein: CSVDSQTGAGYTF. The CDR3 nucleotides are TGCAGCGTGGATTCCCAGACAGGGGCTGGCTACACCTTC.

This chain uses TRBV7-6 with TRBJ2-1, with TRBD1 identical over 7 bases. J lost 6 bases, V lost 5 bases, and 7 bases had no gene match. This CDR3 is 14 amino acids long. CDR1 and CDR2 from the germline V gene are SGHVS and FNYEAQ. CDR3 DNA sequence: TGTGCCAGCAGCATCTCCCGGGACAGCAATGAGCAGTTCTTC. It yields the protein CASSISRDSNEQFF.

The chain recombines TRBV30 with TRBJ1-1; 8 bases fit TRBD1. The germline CDR1 and CDR2 sequences are GTSNPN and SVGIG (reference sequence). The V gene end was trimmed by 2 bases and the J gene end by 3 bases; junction bases not matched to a gene: 8. This CDR3 comprises 15 residues. Written as DNA, the CDR3 is TGTGCCTGGAGTAGAGGACAGGGAGGGGACACTGAAGCTTTCTTT. This translates into CAWSRGQGGDTEAFF.

The J gene is TRBJ2-1, the V gene TRBV28; D gene uncertain. This CDR3 is built from 13 residues. V was trimmed by 5 bases and J by 8 bases, leaving 13 bases between them. Germline V gene data show CDR1 as MDHEN and CDR2 as SYDVKM. In nucleotides, the CDR3 is TGTGCCAGCAGTGCCCTCGGCCGGGATGAGCAGTTCTTC. It codes for CASSALGRDEQFF.

This chain joins TRBV12-3 or TRBV12-4 and TRBJ1-1; D is unresolved. This CDR3 region has 14 residues. Trimming removed 5 bases at V and 2 bases at J, with 12 bases between. The CDR3 region is CASSLRMSNTEAFF. CDR3 DNA: TGTGCCAGCAGTCTACGGATGTCTAACACTGAAGCTTTCTTT.

This clonotype was observed many times. V is TRBV5-1 and J is TRBJ2-1, with unresolved D. Trimming took 0 bases from V and 6 from J, leaving 7 bases between them. The CDR3 loop spans 13 amino acids. Germline CDR1 and CDR2: SGHRS and YFSETQ. The CDR3 nucleotides are TGCGCCAGCAGCTTGGCCGCTAGCAATGAGCAGTTCTTC. Protein product: CASSLAASNEQFF. Full variable domain (rest looked up from reference TRBV5-1 and TRBJ2-1): KAGVTQTPRYLIKTRGQQVTLSCSPISGHRSVSWYQQTPGQGLQFLFEYFSETQRNKGNFPGRFSGRQFSNSRSEMNVSTLELGDSALYLCASSLAASNEQFFGPGTRLTVL.

Ten or more counts support this clonotype. The chain uses TRBV29-1 and TRBJ2-5, with 8 bases that match TRBD2. This CDR3 spans 12 amino acids. The V gene's germline CDR1 is SQVTM and CDR2 ANQGSEA. The trim removed 3 bases at V and 5 bases at J, leaving 2 bases unmatched. CDR3 DNA sequence: TGCAGCGTTGATGCGGGGGGTGAGACCCAGTACTTC. Protein sequence: CSVDAGGETQYF.

This clonotype was counted between two and nine times. J is TRBJ2-3 and V is TRBV5-1; D gene ambiguous. The V gene's germline CDR1 is SGHRS and CDR2 YFSETQ. Trimming pared 0 bases from V and 0 bases from J, leaving 5 bases between. The CDR3 covers 14 residues. CDR3 DNA: TGCGCCAGCAGCTTGGCCCACAGCACAGATACGCAGTATTTT. Protein product: CASSLAHSTDTQYF.

There are a few counts of this clonotype. The chain is built from TRBV20-1 and TRBJ1-2; D remains ambiguous. Trimming removed 3 bases from V and 8 bases from J, with 7 bases in between. Germline CDR1 and CDR2: DFQATT and SNEGSKA (reference sequence). This CDR3 spans 10 amino acids. The CDR3, as DNA: TGCAGTGCTAGTGGTGCAGGCTACACCTTC. This encodes CSASGAGYTF.

The chain couples TRBV20-1 to TRBJ2-1, with D tentatively TRBD2 (5 bases). The germline CDR1 and CDR2 sequences are DFQATT and SNEGSKA (reference sequence). There are 16 residues in the CDR3. V dropped 1 base and J dropped 0 bases, with 13 bases sitting between them. CDR3 in amino acids: CSARGERVTSYNEQFF. CDR3 sequence (DNA): TGCAGTGCTAGAGGGGAGAGGGTCACCTCCTACAATGAGCAGTTCTTC.

The V and J genes are TRBV20-1 and TRBJ2-1, with 7 bases lining up with TRBD2. Trimming took 5 bases from V and 2 from J; bases not matched to a gene: 9. This CDR3 region has 15 residues. CDR1 and CDR2 from the germline V gene are DFQATT and SNEGSKA (reference sequence). The DNA for the CDR3 is TGCAGTGCTGGAAAGCGGGGTGGCGCCTACAATGAGCAGTTCTTC. The encoded protein is CSAGKRGGAYNEQFF.

This clonotype has a handful of counts. The chain joins TRBV10-3 to TRBJ2-7; D may be TRBD1 or TRBD2 (5 bases each). V lost 6 bases and J 4 bases, leaving 10 bases between the germline ends. Germline-derived CDR1 and CDR2 are ENHRY and SYGVKD. The CDR3 sequence is 12 residues long. The CDR3 reads CAIRGPVYEQYF. The CDR3 DNA reads TGTGCCATCAGGGGACCAGTTTACGAGCAGTACTTC.

This clonotype was detected a few times. V and J are TRBV20-1 and TRBJ2-5; D perhaps matches TRBD1 (6 bases). The V end lost 3 bases, the J end lost 5 bases, and 19 bases lay between the germline ends. The CDR3 covers 15 residues. The germline gives CDR1 DFQATT, CDR2 SNEGSKA (reference sequence). The CDR3 sequence is CSASPDLQGYETQYF. CDR3 DNA: TGCAGTGCTAGTCCGGACCTCCAGGGGTATGAGACCCAGTACTTC.

This clonotype was seen a handful of times. The chain couples TRBV20-1 to TRBJ2-1; 7 nucleotides match TRBD2. This CDR3 spans 12 amino acids. Trimming at V came to 4 bases and at J to 9 bases, leaving 6 bases not matched to a gene. Germline CDR1 and CDR2: DFQATT and SNEGSKA (reference sequence). CDR3 residues: CSANGWEGEQFF. Written as DNA, the CDR3 is TGCAGTGCTAACGGCTGGGAGGGTGAGCAGTTCTTC.

This clonotype was seen a few times. The chain joins TRBV6-2 or TRBV6-3 to TRBJ2-7; 8 bases match TRBD1. Per germline, CDR1 MNHEY and CDR2 SVGEGT. After removal of 2 bases from V and 7 bases from J, the junction contained 10 bases not matched to a gene. The CDR3 sequence is 15 residues long. CDR3: CASSYSATGAREQYF. CDR3 sequence (DNA): TGTGCCAGCAGTTACAGTGCGACAGGGGCGCGGGAGCAGTACTTC.

The V gene is TRBV7-2, the J gene TRBJ1-5, with 7 bases identical to TRBD1. After removal of 4 bases from V and 9 bases from J, the junction contained 6 bases not matched to a gene. CDR3 length: 13 residues. CDR1 and CDR2 from the germline V gene are SGHTA and FQGNSA. The CDR3 loop is CASSSGGGRPQHF. In DNA, the CDR3 is TGTGCCAGCAGCTCAGGGGGGGGTCGGCCCCAGCATTTT.

A few counts support this clonotype. The chain carries TRBV6-2 or TRBV6-3 and TRBJ2-7, with 7 bases matching TRBD1. Germline CDR1 reads MNHEY; CDR2 reads SVGEGT. V shed 5 bases and J 0 bases; nucleotides not matched to a gene: 4. The CDR3 covers 14 residues. The CDR3 region is CASSQGQTSYEQYF. The CDR3 coding sequence is TGTGCCAGCAGTCAGGGACAGACCTCCTACGAGCAGTACTTC.

The chain links TRBV20-1 to TRBJ2-5; D call uncertain. Per the germline V gene, CDR1 is DFQATT and CDR2 is SNEGSKA (reference sequence). CDR3 length equals 13 residues. V lost 6 bases to trimming and J lost 5 bases, with 16 bases between them. The CDR3 here is CSAWRTTLETQYF. Written as DNA, the CDR3 is TGCAGTGCGTGGCGAACGACTCTGGAGACCCAGTACTTC.

The genes are TRBV30 and TRBJ2-3, with D possibly being TRBD2 (5 bases). Germline CDR1 reads GTSNPN; CDR2 reads SVGIG (reference sequence). There are 15 residues in the CDR3. Trimming cost V 0 bases and J 2 bases, with 12 bases left between them. CDR3 sequence (DNA): TGTGCCTGGAGTGTTGGGCTAGCTACCACAGATACGCAGTATTTT. Translation gives CAWSVGLATTDTQYF.

The table lists this clonotype with a few counts. J is TRBJ2-1 and V is TRBV25-1; unclear D gene. Germline CDR1 is MGHDK and CDR2 is SYGVNS. Trimming removed 5 bases from V and 9 bases from J, with 14 bases in between. There are 13 residues in the CDR3. CDR3 bases: TGTGCCAGCAGTACCACCCCTGCTTCTGAGCAGTTCTTC. Protein sequence: CASSTTPASEQFF.

The chain has TRBV29-1 and TRBJ2-3; 13 nucleotides align to TRBD2. The trim removed 6 bases at V and 8 bases at J, leaving 11 bases unmatched. Per germline, CDR1 SQVTM and CDR2 ANQGSEA. The CDR3 spans 15 residues. As DNA, the CDR3 is TGCAGCGTGGATCGGACTAGCGGGAGCTTAGGTACGCAGTATTTT. This codes for CSVDRTSGSLGTQYF.

This chain joins TRBV5-1 and TRBJ2-1; TRBD1 matches 11 bases. The trim removed 2 bases at V and 5 bases at J, leaving 6 bases unmatched. CDR3 size: 16 residues. Per the germline V gene, CDR1 is SGHRS and CDR2 is YFSETQ. CDR3 region: CASSFGQGAQDNEQFF. In nucleotides, the CDR3 is TGCGCCAGCAGCTTTGGACAGGGGGCGCAGGACAATGAGCAGTTCTTC.

This clonotype was seen more than once but under ten times. The chain uses TRBV20-1 and TRBJ2-7, with 11 bases fitting TRBD1. The CDR3 is 14 residues long. Germline V CDR1 and CDR2: DFQATT, SNEGSKA (reference sequence). CDR3: CSHLAGTGGYEQYF. The CDR3 coding sequence is TGCAGCCATCTTGCCGGGACAGGGGGCTACGAGCAGTACTTC.